Shown below are 18 T cell receptor beta chains from a single sample sequenced in a study of identical twins. Each CDR3 protein gets one entry after TCRdb re-called the 5' RACE reads with MiXCR. The sample has 700,000 to 950,000 distinct CDR3 sequences, roughly an eighth seen once; the top ten hold roughly 1.6%. The same sample was also studied in work on yellow fever vaccine responses in identical twins.

What was sequenced was PBMCs. These receptors were obtained from a young woman in good health.

The chain carries TRBV20-1 and TRBJ1-5, with TRBD1 matching 7 bases. From germline, CDR1 is DFQATT and CDR2 SNEGSKA (reference sequence). This CDR3 is 12 amino acids long. The trim removed 3 bases at V and 7 bases at J, leaving 3 bases unmatched. Here the CDR3 DNA reads TGCAGTGCTAGGGAGGGGGCCCAGCCCCAGCATTTT. This encodes CSAREGAQPQHF.

There are a few counts of this clonotype. This chain's CDR3 is CASSENRGFNEKLFF. The CDR3 DNA reads as TGTGCCAGCAGTGAAAATCGGGGGTTTAATGAAAAACTGTTTTTT. The V and J genes are TRBV2 and TRBJ1-4; a possible D gene is TRBD1 (5 bases). The CDR3 sequence is 15 residues long. The germline CDR1 and CDR2 sequences are SNHLY and FYNNEI. V lost 2 bases, J lost 4 bases, and 11 bases lay in between.

This clonotype was found many times. The chain uses TRBV7-8 and TRBJ2-2; D unresolved. In germline, CDR1 is SGHVS, CDR2 FQNEAQ. The CDR3 sequence is 13 residues long. V lost 2 bases, J lost 5 bases, and 6 bases lay in between. This CDR3 reads CASSLIRTGELFF. For the CDR3, the DNA is TGTGCCAGCAGCTTAATCCGGACCGGGGAGCTGTTTTTT.

V is TRBV14 and J is TRBJ1-3, with D perhaps matching TRBD1 (6 bases). Trimming took 6 bases from V and 4 from J, leaving 13 bases between them. In germline, CDR1 is SGHDN, CDR2 FVKESK. The CDR3 length is 14 residues. CDR3 sequence reads: CASRLQGRGNTIYF. Written as DNA, the CDR3 is TGTGCCAGCAGATTACAGGGAAGAGGAAACACCATATATTTT.

This clonotype was seen a few times. This chain joins TRBV10-3 and TRBJ2-5; D perhaps matches TRBD2 (5 bases). In germline, CDR1 is ENHRY, CDR2 SYGVKD. The ends were cut back, 0 bases at V and 2 bases at J, with 10 bases in the middle. CDR3 length: 15 amino acids. CDR3 amino acids: CAISESVGNQETQYF. CDR3 sequence (DNA): TGTGCCATCAGTGAGTCGGTCGGGAATCAAGAGACCCAGTACTTC.

The chain joins TRBV6-5 to TRBJ2-7, with 7 bases identical to TRBD2. V lost 0 bases to trimming and J lost 2 bases; unmatched junction nucleotides: 4. CDR1 and CDR2 (germline): MNHEY, SVGAGI. This CDR3 has 15 residues. The CDR3 sequence is CASSYSGGRAYEQYF. CDR3 sequence (DNA): TGTGCCAGCAGTTACTCGGGCGGGAGAGCCTACGAGCAGTACTTC.

The gene calls are TRBV6-4 and TRBJ2-3, with D perhaps being TRBD1 or TRBD2 (5 bases each). The germline V gene encodes CDR1 MRHNA and CDR2 SNTAGT. Trimming took 7 bases from V and 3 from J, leaving 14 bases between them. The CDR3 consists of 14 residues. This chain's CDR3 is CASTGTSRTDTQYF. DNA of the CDR3: TGTGCCAGCACCGGGACCTCGAGGACAGATACGCAGTATTTT.

In its sample, this clonotype was seen a few times. The rearrangement links TRBV4-1 to TRBJ1-5, with D possibly being TRBD1 (6 bases). V was shortened by 0 bases and J by 5 bases, with 11 bases between the two germline ends. The CDR3 has 15 amino acids. In germline, CDR1 is MGHRA, CDR2 YSYEKL. DNA of the CDR3: TGCGCCAGCAGCCAAGATCGGGCAGGGGATCAGCCCCAGCATTTT. Encoded protein: CASSQDRAGDQPQHF.

V usage is TRBV2 and J usage is TRBJ1-5; possibly TRBD1 for D (5 bases). The length of the CDR3 is 15 residues. The germline V gene encodes CDR1 SNHLY and CDR2 FYNNEI. Trimming took 6 bases from V and 2 from J, leaving 14 bases between them. The CDR3 DNA reads TGTGCCAGCAGGGGGGGTACCCAGGGCAATCAGCCCCAGCATTTT. It specifies CASRGGTQGNQPQHF.

V gene TRBV6-1 combines with J gene TRBJ1-2; D is undetermined. The CDR3 has 12 amino acids. The ends were cut back, 8 bases at V and 4 bases at J, with 11 bases in the middle. The V gene's germline CDR1 is MNHNS and CDR2 SASEGT. CDR3 region: CASDLYGYGYTF. Written as DNA, the CDR3 is TGTGCCAGCGACTTGTACGGCTATGGCTACACCTTC.

The V call is TRBV25-1, the J call TRBJ2-4; a weak D match, TRBD1 (6 bases). Germline assignment: CDR1 MGHDK and CDR2 SYGVNS. The germline V and J ends were trimmed by 4 bases and 5 bases, with 6 bases remaining between them. The CDR3 has 12 amino acids. In nucleotides, the CDR3 is TGTGCCAGCAGTGGGACAGAAAACATTCAGTACTTC. Protein product: CASSGTENIQYF.

The V and J genes are TRBV27 and TRBJ1-1, with TRBD1 identical over 7 bases. The CDR3 extends over 14 amino acids. CDR1 is MNHEY and CDR2 is SMNVEV in the germline V gene (reference sequence). The ends lost 4 bases at V and 5 bases at J; junction bases unmatched: 7. The CDR3 bases are TGTGCCAGCAGTTCGTTCCTACAGGGGACTGAAGCTTTCTTT. This translates into CASSSFLQGTEAFF.

There are a few counts of this clonotype. The chain links TRBV7-2 to TRBJ1-1, with 9 bases identical to TRBD1. Germline-derived CDR1 and CDR2 are SGHTA and FQGNSA. V trimming: 5 bases; J trimming: 5 bases; junction bases outside the gene matches: 15. The CDR3 totals 17 residues. The CDR3 here is CASSKEKRQGGSTEAFF. Here the CDR3 DNA reads TGTGCCAGCAGCAAAGAAAAGAGACAGGGGGGGAGTACTGAAGCTTTCTTT.

The gene calls are TRBV20-1 and TRBJ2-1; D is undetermined. Germline lookup yields CDR1 DFQATT and CDR2 SNEGSKA (reference sequence). V dropped 6 bases and J dropped 4 bases, with 13 bases sitting between them. The CDR3 is 13 residues long. The DNA of the CDR3 is TGCAGTGCACCGATTTCACTTTACAATGAGCAGTTCTTC. Protein: CSAPISLYNEQFF.

There are many counts of this clonotype. The chain joins TRBV20-1 to TRBJ1-6, with D possibly TRBD1 on 5 matching bases. The CDR3 runs 13 residues. Germline V gives CDR1 DFQATT, CDR2 SNEGSKA (reference sequence). V was trimmed by 5 bases and J by 6 bases, leaving 11 bases between them. For the CDR3, the DNA is TGCAGTGCTTCAGGGTTGGGTAATTCACCCCTCCACTTT. It yields the protein CSASGLGNSPLHF.

This clonotype was observed a few times. V usage is TRBV20-1 and J usage is TRBJ2-3; the match to TRBD2 covers 10 bases. The V gene end was trimmed by 4 bases and the J gene end by 5 bases; junction bases not matched to a gene: 9. The germline gives CDR1 DFQATT, CDR2 SNEGSKA (reference sequence). This CDR3 comprises 15 residues. The CDR3 sequence is CSANQREGPLDTQYF. The CDR3 DNA is TGCAGTGCTAACCAGCGGGAGGGCCCTCTAGATACGCAGTATTTT.

This clonotype was seen only a few times. The J gene is TRBJ2-5, the V gene TRBV28; the D gene is possibly TRBD1 (5 bases). Germline lookup yields CDR1 MDHEN and CDR2 SYDVKM. The CDR3 is 15 residues long. The V end was cut by 4 bases, the J end by 2 bases, with 14 bases between. CDR3: CASSSPGSAQETQYF. The CDR3 bases are TGTGCCAGCAGTTCGCCAGGGTCGGCGCAAGAGACCCAGTACTTC.

Many counts were recorded for this clonotype. The rearrangement uses TRBV7-9 and TRBJ2-1; TRBD2 matches at 7 bases. This CDR3 is 17 amino acids long. Germline V lookup: CDR1 SEHNR, CDR2 FQNEAQ (reference sequence). V shed 5 bases, J shed 7 bases, and the junction held 17 bases outside the gene matches. CDR3: CASSPRLAEQAGNEQFF. CDR3 nucleotides: TGTGCCAGCAGCCCCCGTCTAGCGGAACAAGCTGGAAATGAGCAGTTCTTC.